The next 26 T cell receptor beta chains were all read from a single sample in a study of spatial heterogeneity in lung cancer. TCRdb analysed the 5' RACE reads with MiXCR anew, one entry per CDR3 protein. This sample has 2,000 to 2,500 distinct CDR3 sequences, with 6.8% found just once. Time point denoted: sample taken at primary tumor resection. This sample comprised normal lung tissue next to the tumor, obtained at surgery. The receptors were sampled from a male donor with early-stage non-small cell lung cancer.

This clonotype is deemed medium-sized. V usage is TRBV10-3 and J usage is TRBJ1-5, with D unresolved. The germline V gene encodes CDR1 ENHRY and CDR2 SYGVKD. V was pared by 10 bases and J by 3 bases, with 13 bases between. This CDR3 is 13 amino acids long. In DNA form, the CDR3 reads TGTGCCACACGGACGGGCGACAATCAGCCCCAGCATTTT. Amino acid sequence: CATRTGDNQPQHF.

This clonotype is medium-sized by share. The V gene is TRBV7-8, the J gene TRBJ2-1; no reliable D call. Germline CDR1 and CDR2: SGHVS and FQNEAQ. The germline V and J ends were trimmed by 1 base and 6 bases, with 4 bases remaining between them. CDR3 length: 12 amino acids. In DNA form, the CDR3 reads TGTGCCAGCAGCTTAGGGACCAATGAGCAGTTCTTC. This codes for CASSLGTNEQFF. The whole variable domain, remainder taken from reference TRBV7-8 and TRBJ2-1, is GAGVSQSPRYKVAKRGQDVALRCDPISGHVSLFWYQQALGQGPEFLTYFQNEAQLDKSGLPSDRFFAERPEGSVSTLKIQRTQQEDSAVYLCASSLGTNEQFFGPGTRLTVL.

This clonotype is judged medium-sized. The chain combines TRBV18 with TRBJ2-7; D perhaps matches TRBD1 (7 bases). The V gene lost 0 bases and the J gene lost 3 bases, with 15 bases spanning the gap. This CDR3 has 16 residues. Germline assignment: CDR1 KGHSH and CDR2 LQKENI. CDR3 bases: TGTGCCAGCTCACCACCCGGAGGGGGCGCGAGCTACGAGCAGTACTTC. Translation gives CASSPPGGGASYEQYF.

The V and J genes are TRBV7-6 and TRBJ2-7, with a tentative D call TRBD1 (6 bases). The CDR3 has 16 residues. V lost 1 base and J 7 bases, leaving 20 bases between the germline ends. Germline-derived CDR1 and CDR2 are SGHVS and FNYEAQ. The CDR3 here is CASSLGGPVTVNEQYF. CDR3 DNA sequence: TGTGCCAGCAGCTTAGGGGGGCCCGTGACAGTAAATGAGCAGTACTTC.

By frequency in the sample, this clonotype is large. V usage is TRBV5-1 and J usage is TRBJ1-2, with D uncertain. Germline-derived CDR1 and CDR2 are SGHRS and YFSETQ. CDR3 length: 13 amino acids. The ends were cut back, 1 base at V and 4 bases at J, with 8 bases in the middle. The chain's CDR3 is CASSLSAIYGYTF. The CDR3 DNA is TGCGCCAGCAGCTTGTCGGCTATCTATGGCTACACCTTC.

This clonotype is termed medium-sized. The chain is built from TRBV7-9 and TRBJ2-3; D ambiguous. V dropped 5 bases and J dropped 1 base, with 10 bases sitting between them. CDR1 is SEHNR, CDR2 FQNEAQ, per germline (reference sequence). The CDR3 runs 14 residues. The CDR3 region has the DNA TGTGCCAGCAGCCCGCCCTGGGGCACAGATACGCAGTATTTT. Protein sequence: CASSPPWGTDTQYF. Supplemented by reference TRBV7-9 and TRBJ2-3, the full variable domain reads DTGVSQNPRHKITKRGQNVTFRCDPISEHNRLYWYRQTLGQGPEFLTYFQNEAQLEKSRLLSDRFSAERPKGSFSTLEIQRTEQGDSAMYLCASSPPWGTDTQYFGPGTRLTVL.

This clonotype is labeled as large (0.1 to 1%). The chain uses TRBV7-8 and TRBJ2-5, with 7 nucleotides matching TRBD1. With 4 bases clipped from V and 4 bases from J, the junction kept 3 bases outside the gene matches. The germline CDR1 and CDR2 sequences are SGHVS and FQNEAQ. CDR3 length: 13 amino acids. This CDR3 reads CASSSRGLETQYF. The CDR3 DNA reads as TGTGCCAGCAGCTCCAGGGGGTTAGAGACCCAGTACTTC.

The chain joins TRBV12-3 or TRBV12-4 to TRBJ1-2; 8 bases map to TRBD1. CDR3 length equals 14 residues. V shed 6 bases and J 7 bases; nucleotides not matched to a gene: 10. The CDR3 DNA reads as TGTGCCAGCAGATTTAGCGACAGGGGAGGTGGCTACACCTTC. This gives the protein CASRFSDRGGGYTF.

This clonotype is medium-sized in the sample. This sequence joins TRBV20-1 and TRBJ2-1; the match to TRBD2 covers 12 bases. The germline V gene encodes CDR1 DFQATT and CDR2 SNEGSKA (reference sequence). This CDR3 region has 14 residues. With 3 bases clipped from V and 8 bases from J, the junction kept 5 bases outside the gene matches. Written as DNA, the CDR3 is TGCAGTGCTAGCCGGCTAGCGGGAGGGGATGAGCAGTTCTTC. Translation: CSASRLAGGDEQFF.

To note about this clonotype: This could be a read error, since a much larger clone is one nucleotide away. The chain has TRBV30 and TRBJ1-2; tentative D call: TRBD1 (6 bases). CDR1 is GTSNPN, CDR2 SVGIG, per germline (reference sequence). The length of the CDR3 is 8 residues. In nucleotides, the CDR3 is TGTCGAGGGGGAGGCCACACCTTC. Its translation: CRGGGHTF.

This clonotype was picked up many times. For the CDR3, the DNA is TGTGCCAGCAGCTTAGGAGTGGCGGGACTTAAGTTCAATGAGCAGTTCTTC. Its protein is CASSLGVAGLKFNEQFF. This chain joins TRBV7-2 and TRBJ2-1; TRBD2 is a possible D gene (6 bases). The length of the CDR3 is 17 residues. The V end lost 1 base, the J end lost 6 bases, and 19 bases lay between the germline ends. Germline CDR1 and CDR2: SGHTA and FQGNSA.

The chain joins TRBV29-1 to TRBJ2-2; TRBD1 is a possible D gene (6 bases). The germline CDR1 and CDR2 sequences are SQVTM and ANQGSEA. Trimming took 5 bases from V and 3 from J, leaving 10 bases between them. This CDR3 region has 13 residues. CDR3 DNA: TGCAGCGTTCCGAAGGGGGACACCGGGGAGCTGTTTTTT. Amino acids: CSVPKGDTGELFF.

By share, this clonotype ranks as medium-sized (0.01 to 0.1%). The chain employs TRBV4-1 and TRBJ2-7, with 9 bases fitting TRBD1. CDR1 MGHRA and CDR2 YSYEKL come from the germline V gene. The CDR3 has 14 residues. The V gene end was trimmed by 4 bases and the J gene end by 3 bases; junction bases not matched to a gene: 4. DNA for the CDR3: TGCGCCAGCAGCCGGGACAGGGTACTCTACGAGCAGTACTTC. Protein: CASSRDRVLYEQYF.

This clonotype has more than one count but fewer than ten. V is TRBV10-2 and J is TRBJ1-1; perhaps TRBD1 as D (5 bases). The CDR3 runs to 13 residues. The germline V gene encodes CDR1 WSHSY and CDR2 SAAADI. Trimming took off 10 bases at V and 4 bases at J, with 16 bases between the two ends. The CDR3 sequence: CATRGTLGTEAFF. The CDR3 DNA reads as TGCGCCACCCGTGGGACTTTGGGCACTGAAGCTTTCTTT.

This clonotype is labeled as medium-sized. The DNA for the CDR3 is TGTGCCAGCAGCTTACCGGTTCGAGACATTCAGTACTTC. This gives the protein CASSLPVRDIQYF. The gene calls are TRBV7-2 and TRBJ2-4, with D hard to call. Deletions cut 2 bases from V and 8 bases from J, with 10 bases between. The CDR3 loop spans 13 amino acids. Germline CDR1 is SGHTA and CDR2 is FQGNSA.

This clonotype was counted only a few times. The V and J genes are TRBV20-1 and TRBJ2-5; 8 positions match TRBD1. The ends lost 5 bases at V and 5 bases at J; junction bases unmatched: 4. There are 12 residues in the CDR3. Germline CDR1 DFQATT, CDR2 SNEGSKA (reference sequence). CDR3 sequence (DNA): TGCAGTGCTTCAGGGGGCCGGGAGACCCAGTACTTC. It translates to CSASGGRETQYF.

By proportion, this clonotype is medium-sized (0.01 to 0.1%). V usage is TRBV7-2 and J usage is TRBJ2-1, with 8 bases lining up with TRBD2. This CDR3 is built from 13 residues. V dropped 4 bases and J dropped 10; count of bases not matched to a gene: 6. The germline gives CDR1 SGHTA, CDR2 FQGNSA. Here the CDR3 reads CASSSPGGREQFF. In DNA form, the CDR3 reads TGTGCCAGCAGCTCGCCCGGCGGGAGGGAGCAGTTCTTC. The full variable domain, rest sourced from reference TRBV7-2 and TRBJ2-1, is GAGVSQSPSNKVTEKGKDVELRCDPISGHTALYWYRQSLGQGLEFLIYFQGNSAPDKSGLPSDRFSAERTGGSVSTLTIQRTQQEDSAVYLCASSSPGGREQFFGPGTRLTVL.

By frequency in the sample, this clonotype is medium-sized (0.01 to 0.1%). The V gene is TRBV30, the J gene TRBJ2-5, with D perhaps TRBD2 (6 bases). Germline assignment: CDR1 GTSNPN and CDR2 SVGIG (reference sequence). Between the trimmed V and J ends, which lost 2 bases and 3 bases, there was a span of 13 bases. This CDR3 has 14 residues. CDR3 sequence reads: CAWSRGRIEETQYF. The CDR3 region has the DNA TGTGCCTGGAGTAGAGGGAGGATTGAAGAGACCCAGTACTTC.

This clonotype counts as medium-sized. The CDR3 sequence is CASSVTVEYEQYF. The CDR3 DNA sequence: TGTGCCAGCAGTGTTACGGTTGAATACGAGCAGTACTTC. The chain couples TRBV2 to TRBJ2-7, with D hard to call. Looked up from germline, CDR1 is SNHLY and CDR2 is FYNNEI. This CDR3 has 13 amino acids. V lost 4 bases and J lost 4, with 11 bases in between.

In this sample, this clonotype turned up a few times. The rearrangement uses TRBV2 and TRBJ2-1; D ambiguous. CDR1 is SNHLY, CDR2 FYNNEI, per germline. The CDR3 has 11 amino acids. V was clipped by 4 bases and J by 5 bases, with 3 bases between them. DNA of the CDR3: TGTGCCAGCAGTGCCAACAATGAGCAGTTCTTC. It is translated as CASSANNEQFF.

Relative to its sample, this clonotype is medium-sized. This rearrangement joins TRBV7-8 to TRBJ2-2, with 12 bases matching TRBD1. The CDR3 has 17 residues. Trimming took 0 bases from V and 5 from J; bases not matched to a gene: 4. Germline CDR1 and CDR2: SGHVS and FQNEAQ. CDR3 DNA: TGTGCCAGCAGCTTAGCCCCGGGACAGGGGGCGACCGGGGAGCTGTTTTTT. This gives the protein CASSLAPGQGATGELFF. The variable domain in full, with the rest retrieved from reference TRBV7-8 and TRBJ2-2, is GAGVSQSPRYKVAKRGQDVALRCDPISGHVSLFWYQQALGQGPEFLTYFQNEAQLDKSGLPSDRFFAERPEGSVSTLKIQRTQQEDSAVYLCASSLAPGQGATGELFFGEGSRLTVL.

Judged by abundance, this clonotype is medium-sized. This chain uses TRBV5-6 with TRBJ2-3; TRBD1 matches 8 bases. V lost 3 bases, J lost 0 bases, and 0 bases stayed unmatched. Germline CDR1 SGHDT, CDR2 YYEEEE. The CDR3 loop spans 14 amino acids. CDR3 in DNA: TGTGCCAGCAGCTGGGACAGGAGCACAGATACGCAGTATTTT. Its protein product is CASSWDRSTDTQYF.

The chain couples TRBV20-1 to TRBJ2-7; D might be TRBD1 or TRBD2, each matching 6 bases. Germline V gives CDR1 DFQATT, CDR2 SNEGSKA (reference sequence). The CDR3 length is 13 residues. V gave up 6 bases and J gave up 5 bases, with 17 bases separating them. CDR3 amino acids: CSAEQGGVHEQYF. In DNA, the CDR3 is TGCAGTGCCGAACAGGGAGGTGTCCACGAGCAGTACTTC.

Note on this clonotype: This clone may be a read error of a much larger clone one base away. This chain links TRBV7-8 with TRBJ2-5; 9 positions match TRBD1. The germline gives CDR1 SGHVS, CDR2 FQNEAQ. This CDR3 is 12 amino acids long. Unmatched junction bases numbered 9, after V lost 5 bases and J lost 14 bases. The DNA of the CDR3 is TGTGCCAGCAGCCCACTACCGGGACAGGGTTACTTC. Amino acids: CASSPLPGQGYF.

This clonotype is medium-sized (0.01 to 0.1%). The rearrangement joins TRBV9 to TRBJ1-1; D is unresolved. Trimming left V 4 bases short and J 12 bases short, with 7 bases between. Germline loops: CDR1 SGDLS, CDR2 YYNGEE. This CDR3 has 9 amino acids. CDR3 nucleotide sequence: TGTGCCAGCAGCCCCTTCCCTTTCTTT. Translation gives CASSPFPFF.

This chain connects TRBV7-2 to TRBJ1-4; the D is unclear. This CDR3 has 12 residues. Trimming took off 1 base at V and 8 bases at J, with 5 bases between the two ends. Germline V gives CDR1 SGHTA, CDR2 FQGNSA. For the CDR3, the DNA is TGTGCCAGCAGCTTAGATAGGGAAAAACTGTTTTTT. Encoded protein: CASSLDREKLFF.